Only a few counts were recorded for the clone carrying this T cell receptor (beta chain). Antigen: not known. These data originate in a study of T cell repertoires in cytomegalovirus infection. Germline CDR1 and CDR2: MNHEY and SMNVEV (reference sequence). This CDR3 region has 14 residues. With 4 bases clipped from V and 5 bases from J, the junction kept 6 bases outside the gene matches. Study outcomes and limitations: Carriers of CMV and the relevant HLA type were discriminated by public TCR beta frequency.

One entry per CDR3 protein results from TCRdb running MiXCR on the reads. The table has under 150,000 distinct CDR3 sequences, under 30% seen once. The sample consisted of PBMCs, sequenced either directly or after in vitro stimulation (not recorded which). The chain couples TRBV27 to TRBJ1-2, with TRBD1 identical over 8 bases. The sequence was collected from a human donor in good health (CMV status not recorded). Some clones in this sample may be carry-over from other donors' samples. Here the CDR3 DNA reads TGTGCCAGCAGTTCCGGACAGGGATGGTATGGCTACACCTTC. Translation: CASSSGQGWYGYTF.